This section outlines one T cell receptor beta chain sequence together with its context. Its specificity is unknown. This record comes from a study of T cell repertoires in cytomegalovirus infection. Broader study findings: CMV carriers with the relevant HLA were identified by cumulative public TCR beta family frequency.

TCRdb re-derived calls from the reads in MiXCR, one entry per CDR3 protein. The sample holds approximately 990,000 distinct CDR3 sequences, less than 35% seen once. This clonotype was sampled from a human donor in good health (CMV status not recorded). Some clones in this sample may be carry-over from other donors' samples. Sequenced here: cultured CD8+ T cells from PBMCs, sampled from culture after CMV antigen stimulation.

CDR3 sequence: CASRRTGESLMRSPLHF. The DNA for the CDR3 is TGTGCCAGCAGAAGGACAGGGGAGTCCCTAATGCGCTCACCCCTCCACTTT. The V call is TRBV6-1, the J call TRBJ1-6, with 9 bases matching TRBD1. Trimming took 6 bases from V and 10 from J; bases not matched to a gene: 16. The CDR3 length is 17 residues. The V gene's germline CDR1 is MNHNS and CDR2 SASEGT.